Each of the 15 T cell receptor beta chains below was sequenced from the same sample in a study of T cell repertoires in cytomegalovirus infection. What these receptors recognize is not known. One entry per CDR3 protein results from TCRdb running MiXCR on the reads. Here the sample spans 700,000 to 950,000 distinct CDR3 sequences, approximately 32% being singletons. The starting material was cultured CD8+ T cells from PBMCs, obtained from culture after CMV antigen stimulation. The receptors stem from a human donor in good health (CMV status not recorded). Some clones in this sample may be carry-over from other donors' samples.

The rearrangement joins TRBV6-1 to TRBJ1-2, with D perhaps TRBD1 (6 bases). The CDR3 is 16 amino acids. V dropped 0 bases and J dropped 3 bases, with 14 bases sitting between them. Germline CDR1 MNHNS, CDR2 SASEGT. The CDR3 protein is CASSEAPDSRYYGYTF. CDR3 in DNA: TGTGCCAGCAGTGAAGCACCGGACAGCCGATACTATGGCTACACCTTC.

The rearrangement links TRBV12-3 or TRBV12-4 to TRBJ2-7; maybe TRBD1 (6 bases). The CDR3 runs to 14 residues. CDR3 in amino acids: CANSPPGHTYEQYV. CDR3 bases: TGTGCCAACAGTCCACCGGGACACACCTACGAGCAGTACGTC.

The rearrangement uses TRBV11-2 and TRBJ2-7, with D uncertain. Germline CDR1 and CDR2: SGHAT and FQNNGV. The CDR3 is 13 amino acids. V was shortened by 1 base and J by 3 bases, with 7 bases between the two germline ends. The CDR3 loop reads CASSLGPYYEQYV. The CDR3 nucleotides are TGTGCCAGCAGCTTAGGGCCCTACTACGAGCAGTACGTC.

Here the CDR3 DNA reads TGTGCCAGCAGCTTGGGGACAGACTTGGTCTACAATGAGCAGTTCTTC. The encoded protein is CASSLGTDLVYNEQFF. The chain carries TRBV5-6 and TRBJ2-1; a weak D match, TRBD1 (6 bases). Germline CDR1 reads SGHDT; CDR2 reads YYEEEE. The CDR3 covers 16 residues. The ends were cut back, 0 bases at V and 3 bases at J, with 13 bases in the middle.

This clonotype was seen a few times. This CDR3 is CASTAPGAEETQYF. CDR3 nucleotide sequence: TGTGCCAGCACCGCCCCGGGAGCAGAAGAGACCCAGTACTTC. The chain links TRBV28 to TRBJ2-5; D may be TRBD2 (6 bases). The germline V gene has CDR1 MDHEN and CDR2 SYDVKM. CDR3 length equals 14 residues. V lost 7 bases to trimming and J lost 3 bases, with 15 bases between them.

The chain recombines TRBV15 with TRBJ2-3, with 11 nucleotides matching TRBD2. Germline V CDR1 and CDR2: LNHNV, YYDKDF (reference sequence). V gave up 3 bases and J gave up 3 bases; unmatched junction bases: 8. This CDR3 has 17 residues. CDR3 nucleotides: TGTGCCACCAGCAGTAGACCCAGGACTAGCGGGACAGATACGCAGTATTTT. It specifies CATSSRPRTSGTDTQYF.

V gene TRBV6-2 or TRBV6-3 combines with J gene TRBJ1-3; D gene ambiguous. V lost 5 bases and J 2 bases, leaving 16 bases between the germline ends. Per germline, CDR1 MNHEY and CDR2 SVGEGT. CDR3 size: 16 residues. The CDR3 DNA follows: TGTGCCAGCAGTACGCTCCGGACCTTTCCTGGAAACACCATATATTTT. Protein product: CASSTLRTFPGNTIYF.

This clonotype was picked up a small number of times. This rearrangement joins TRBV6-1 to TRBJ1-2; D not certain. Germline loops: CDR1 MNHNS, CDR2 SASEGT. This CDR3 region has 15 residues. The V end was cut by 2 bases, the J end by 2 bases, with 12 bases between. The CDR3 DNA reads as TGTGCCAGCAGTGAACTACACTCCTCCAACTATGGCTACACCTTC. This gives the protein CASSELHSSNYGYTF.

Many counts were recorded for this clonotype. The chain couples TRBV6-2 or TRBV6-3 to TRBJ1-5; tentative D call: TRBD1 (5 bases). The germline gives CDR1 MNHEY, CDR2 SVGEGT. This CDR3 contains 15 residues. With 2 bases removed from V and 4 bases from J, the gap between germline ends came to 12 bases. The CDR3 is CASSYPRGLNQPQHF. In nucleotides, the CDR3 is TGTGCCAGCAGTTACCCACGGGGGTTGAATCAGCCCCAGCATTTT.

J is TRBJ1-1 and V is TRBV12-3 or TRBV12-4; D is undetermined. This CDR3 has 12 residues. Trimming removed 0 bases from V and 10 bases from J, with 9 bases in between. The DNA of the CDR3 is TGTGCCAGCAGTTTAGCCCTCGTCGGAGCTTTCTTT. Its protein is CASSLALVGAFF.

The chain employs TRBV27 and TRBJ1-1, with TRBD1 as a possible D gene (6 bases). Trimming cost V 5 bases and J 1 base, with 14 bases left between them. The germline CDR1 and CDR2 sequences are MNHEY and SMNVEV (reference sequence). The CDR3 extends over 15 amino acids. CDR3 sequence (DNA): TGTGCCAGCAGTCCTACTCAGGACAGGAACACTGAAGCTTTCTTT. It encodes CASSPTQDRNTEAFF.

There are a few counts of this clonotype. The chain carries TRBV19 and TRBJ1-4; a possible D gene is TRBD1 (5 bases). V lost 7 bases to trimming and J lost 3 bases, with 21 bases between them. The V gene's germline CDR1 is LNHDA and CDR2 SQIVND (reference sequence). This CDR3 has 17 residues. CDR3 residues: CASTLFFGATANEKLFF. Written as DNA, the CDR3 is TGTGCCAGTACTCTATTCTTTGGGGCGACGGCTAATGAAAAACTGTTTTTT.

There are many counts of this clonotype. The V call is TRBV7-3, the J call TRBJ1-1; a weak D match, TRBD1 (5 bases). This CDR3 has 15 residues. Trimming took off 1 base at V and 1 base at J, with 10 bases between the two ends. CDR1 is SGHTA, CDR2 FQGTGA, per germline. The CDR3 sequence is CASSLSPGPNTEAFF. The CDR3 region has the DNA TGTGCCAGCAGCTTAAGTCCAGGGCCGAACACTGAAGCTTTCTTT.

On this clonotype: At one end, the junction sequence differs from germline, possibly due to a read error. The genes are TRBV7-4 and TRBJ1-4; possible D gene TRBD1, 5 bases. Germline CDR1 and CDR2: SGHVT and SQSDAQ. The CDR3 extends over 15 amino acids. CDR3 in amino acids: CVSSFGGRRGEKLFF. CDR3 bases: TGTGTCAGCAGCTTCGGTGGCAGGAGGGGCGAAAAACTGTTTTTT.

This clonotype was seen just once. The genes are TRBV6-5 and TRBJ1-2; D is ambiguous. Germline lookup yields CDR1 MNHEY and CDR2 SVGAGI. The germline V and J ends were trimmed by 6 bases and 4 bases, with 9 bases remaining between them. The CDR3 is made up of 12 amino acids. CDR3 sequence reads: CASRDAVYGYTF. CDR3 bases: TGTGCCAGCAGGGATGCCGTCTATGGCTACACCTTC.